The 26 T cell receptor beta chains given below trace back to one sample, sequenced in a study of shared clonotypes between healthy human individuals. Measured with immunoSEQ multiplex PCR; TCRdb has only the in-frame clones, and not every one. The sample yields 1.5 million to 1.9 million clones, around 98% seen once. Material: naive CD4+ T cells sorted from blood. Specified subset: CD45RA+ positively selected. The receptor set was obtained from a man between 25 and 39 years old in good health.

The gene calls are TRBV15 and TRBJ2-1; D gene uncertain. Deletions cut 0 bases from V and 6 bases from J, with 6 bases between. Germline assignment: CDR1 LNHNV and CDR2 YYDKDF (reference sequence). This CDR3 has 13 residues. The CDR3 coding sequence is TGTGCCACCAGCAGAGATCCTAGCAATGAGCAGTTCTTC. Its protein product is CATSRDPSNEQFF.

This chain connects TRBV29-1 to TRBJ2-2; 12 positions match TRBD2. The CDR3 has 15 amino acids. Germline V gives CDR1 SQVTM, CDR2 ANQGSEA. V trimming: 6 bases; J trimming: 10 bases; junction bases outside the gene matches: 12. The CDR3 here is CSVGRTSGIEEELFF. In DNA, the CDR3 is TGCAGCGTCGGGCGGACTAGCGGGATTGAGGAGGAGCTGTTTTTT.

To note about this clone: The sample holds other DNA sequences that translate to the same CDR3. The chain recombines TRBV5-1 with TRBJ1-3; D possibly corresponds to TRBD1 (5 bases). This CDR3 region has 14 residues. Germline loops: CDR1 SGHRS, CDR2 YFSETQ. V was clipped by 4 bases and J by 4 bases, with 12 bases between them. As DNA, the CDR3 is TGCGCCAGCAGCCTGGCAGGGAGGGGAAACACCATATATTTT. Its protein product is CASSLAGRGNTIYF.

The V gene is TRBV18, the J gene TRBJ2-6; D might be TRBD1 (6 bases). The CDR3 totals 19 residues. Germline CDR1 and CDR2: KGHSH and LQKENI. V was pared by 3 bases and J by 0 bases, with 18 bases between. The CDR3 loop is CASSPYTLTGNSGANVLTF. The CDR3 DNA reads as TGTGCCAGCTCACCTTATACCCTGACAGGCAACTCTGGGGCCAACGTCCTGACTTTC.

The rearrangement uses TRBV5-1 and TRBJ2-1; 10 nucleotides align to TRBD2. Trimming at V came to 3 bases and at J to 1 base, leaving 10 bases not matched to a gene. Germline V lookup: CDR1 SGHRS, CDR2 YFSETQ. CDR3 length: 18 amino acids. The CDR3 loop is CASSSLAGVLGSYNEQFF. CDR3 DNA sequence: TGCGCCAGCAGCTCCCTAGCGGGAGTATTAGGGTCCTACAATGAGCAGTTCTTC.

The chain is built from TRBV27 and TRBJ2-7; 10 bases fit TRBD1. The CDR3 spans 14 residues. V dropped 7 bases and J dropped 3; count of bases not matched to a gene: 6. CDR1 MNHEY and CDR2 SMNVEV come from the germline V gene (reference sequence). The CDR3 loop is CASKVGDRGYEQYF. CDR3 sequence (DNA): TGTGCCAGCAAAGTTGGGGACAGGGGCTACGAGCAGTACTTC.

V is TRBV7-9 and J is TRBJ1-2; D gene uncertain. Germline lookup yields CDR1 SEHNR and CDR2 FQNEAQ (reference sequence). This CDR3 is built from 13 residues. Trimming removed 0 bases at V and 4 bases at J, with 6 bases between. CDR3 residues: CASSLALAYGYTF. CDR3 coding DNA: TGTGCCAGCAGCTTAGCGCTAGCCTATGGCTACACCTTC.

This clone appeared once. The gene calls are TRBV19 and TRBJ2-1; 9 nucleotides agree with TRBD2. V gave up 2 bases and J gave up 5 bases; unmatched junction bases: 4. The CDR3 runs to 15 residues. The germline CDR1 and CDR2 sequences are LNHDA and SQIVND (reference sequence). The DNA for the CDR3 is TGTGCCAGTAGTATAACTAGCGGGTTAAACAATGAGCAGTTCTTC. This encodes CASSITSGLNNEQFF.

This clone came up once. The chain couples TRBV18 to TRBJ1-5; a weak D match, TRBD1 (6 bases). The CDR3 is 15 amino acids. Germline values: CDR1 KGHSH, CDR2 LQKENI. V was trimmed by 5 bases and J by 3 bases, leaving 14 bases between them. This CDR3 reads CASSSGGANNQPQHF. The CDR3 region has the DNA TGTGCCAGCTCATCCGGGGGGGCCAACAATCAGCCCCAGCATTTT.

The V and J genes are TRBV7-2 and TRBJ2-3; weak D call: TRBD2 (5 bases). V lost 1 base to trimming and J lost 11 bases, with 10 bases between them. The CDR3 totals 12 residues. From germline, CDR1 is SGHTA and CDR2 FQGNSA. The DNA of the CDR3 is TGTGCCAGCAGCTTAGGAGGGATGAGGCAGTATTTT. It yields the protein CASSLGGMRQYF.

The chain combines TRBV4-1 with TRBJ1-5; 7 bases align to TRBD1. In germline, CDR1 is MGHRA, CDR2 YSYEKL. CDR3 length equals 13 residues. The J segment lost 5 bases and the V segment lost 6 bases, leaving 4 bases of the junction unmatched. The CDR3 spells CASSPGQYQPQHF. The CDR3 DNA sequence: TGCGCCAGCAGTCCGGGACAGTATCAGCCCCAGCATTTT.

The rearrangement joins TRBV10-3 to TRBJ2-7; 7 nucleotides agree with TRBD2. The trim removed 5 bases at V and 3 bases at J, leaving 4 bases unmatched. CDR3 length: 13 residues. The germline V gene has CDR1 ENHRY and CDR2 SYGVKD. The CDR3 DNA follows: TGTGCCATCAGTTACGGGAGGAGCTACGAGCAGTACTTC. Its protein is CAISYGRSYEQYF.

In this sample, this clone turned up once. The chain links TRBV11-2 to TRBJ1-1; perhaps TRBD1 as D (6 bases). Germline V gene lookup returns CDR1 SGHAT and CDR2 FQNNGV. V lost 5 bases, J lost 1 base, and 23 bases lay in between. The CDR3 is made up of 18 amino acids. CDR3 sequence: CASSPLYRDRGTNTEAFF. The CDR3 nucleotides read TGTGCCAGCAGCCCCCTCTACAGGGACCGGGGCACGAACACTGAAGCTTTCTTT.

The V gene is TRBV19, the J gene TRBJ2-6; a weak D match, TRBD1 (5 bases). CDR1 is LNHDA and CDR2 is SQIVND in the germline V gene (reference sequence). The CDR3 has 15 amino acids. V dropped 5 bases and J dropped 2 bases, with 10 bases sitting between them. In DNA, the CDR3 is TGTGCCAGTAGTCCCGCAGGGCCTGGGGCCAACGTCCTGACTTTC. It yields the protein CASSPAGPGANVLTF.

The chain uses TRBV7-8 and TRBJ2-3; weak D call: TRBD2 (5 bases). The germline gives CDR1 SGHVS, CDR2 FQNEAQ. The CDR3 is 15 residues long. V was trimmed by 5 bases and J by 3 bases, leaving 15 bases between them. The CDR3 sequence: CASSPREGLTDTQYF. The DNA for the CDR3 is TGTGCCAGCAGCCCCCGAGAGGGTTTGACAGATACGCAGTATTTT.

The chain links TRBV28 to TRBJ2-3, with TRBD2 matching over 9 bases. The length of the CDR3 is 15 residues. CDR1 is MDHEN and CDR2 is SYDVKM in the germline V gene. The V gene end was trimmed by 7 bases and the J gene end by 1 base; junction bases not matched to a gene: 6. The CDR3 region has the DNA TGTGCCAGCACCACCTTAGCGGGAGGCACAGATACGCAGTATTTT. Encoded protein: CASTTLAGGTDTQYF.

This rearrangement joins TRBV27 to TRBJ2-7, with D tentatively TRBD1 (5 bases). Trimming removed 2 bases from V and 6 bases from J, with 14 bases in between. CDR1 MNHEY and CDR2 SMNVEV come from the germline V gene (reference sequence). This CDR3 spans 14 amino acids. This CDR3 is CASSLTGLFREQYF. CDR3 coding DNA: TGTGCCAGCAGTTTAACAGGCCTATTTCGCGAGCAGTACTTC.

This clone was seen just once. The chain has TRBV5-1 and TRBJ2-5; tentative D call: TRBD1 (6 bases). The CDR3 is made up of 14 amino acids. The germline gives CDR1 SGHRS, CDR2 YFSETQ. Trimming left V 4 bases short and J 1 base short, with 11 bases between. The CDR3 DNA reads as TGCGCCAGCAGCCCCCCGACAGGCCAAGAGACCCAGTACTTC. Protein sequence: CASSPPTGQETQYF.

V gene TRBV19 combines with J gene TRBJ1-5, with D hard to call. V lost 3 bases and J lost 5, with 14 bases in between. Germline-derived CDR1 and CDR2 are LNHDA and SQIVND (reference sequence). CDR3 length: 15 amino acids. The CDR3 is CASSMWAFGYQPQHF. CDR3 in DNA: TGTGCCAGTAGTATGTGGGCATTTGGTTATCAGCCCCAGCATTTT.

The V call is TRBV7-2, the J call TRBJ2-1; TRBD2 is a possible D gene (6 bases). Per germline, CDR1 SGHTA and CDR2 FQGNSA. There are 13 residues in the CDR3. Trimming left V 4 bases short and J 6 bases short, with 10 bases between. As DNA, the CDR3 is TGTGCCAGCAGCTCGACTAGTGGCAATGAGCAGTTCTTC. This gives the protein CASSSTSGNEQFF. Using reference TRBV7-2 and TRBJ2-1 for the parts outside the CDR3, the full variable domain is GAGVSQSPSNKVTEKGKDVELRCDPISGHTALYWYRQSLGQGLEFLIYFQGNSAPDKSGLPSDRFSAERTGGSVSTLTIQRTQQEDSAVYLCASSSTSGNEQFFGPGTRLTVL.

The CDR3 loop is CASSQDRQGVFSGANVLTF. Written as DNA, the CDR3 is TGCGCCAGCAGCCAAGATCGACAGGGGGTTTTCTCTGGGGCCAACGTCCTGACTTTC. The chain recombines TRBV4-3 with TRBJ2-6; 9 nucleotides line up with TRBD1. The CDR3 has 19 residues. V dropped 0 bases and J dropped 0; count of bases not matched to a gene: 6. The V gene's germline CDR1 is LGHNA and CDR2 YSLEER.

The CDR3 loop is CASSPVVTDTQYF. CDR3 bases: TGTGCCAGTAGTCCTGTAGTCACAGATACGCAGTATTTT. V and J are TRBV19 and TRBJ2-3, with D hard to call. There are 13 residues in the CDR3. Germline CDR1 reads LNHDA; CDR2 reads SQIVND (reference sequence). V shed 5 bases and J shed 2 bases, with 8 bases lying between them.

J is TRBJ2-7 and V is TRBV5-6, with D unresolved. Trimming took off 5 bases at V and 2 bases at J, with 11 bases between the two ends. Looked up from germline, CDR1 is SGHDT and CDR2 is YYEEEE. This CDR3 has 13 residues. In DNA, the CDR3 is TGTGCCAGCAGTACTTTGGGCACCTACGAGCAGTACTTC. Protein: CASSTLGTYEQYF.

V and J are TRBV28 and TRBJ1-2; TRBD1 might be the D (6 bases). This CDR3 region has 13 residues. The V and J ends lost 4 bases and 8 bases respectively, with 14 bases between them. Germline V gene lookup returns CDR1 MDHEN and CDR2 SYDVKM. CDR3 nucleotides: TGTGCCAGCAGTTCGGTGGAGGGGGAGGGCTACACCTTC. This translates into CASSSVEGEGYTF.

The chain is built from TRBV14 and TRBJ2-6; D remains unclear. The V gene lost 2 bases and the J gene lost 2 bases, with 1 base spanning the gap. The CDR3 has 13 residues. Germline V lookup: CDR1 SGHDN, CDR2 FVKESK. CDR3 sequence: CASSQPGANVLTF. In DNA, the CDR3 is TGTGCCAGCAGCCAACCTGGGGCCAACGTCCTGACTTTC. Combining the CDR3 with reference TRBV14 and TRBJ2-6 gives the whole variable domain EAGVTQFPSHSVIEKGQTVTLRCDPISGHDNLYWYRRVMGKEIKFLLHFVKESKQDESGMPNNRFLAERTGGTYSTLKVQPAELEDSGVYFCASSQPGANVLTFGAGSRLTVL.

The DNA for the CDR3 is TGTGCCAGCAGCCAAGGGGGGACCCAGTACTTC. It is translated as CASSQGGTQYF. V and J are TRBV28 and TRBJ2-5, with a weak D call TRBD1 (6 bases). Germline CDR1 MDHEN, CDR2 SYDVKM. The CDR3 loop spans 11 amino acids. Between the trimmed V and J ends, which lost 6 bases and 7 bases, there was a span of 9 bases.